This T cell receptor (beta chain) is drawn from a study of blood T cell repertoires in COVID-19. Participant-reported clinical history was the basis for cohort assignment. Clones were sequenced by immunoSEQ multiplex PCR, and TCRdb holds only the in-frame ones, with some missing. The table records approximately 170,000 clones, approximately 90% of them present only once. CDR3 length: 10 residues. CDR1 and CDR2 (germline): WNHNN, SYGVQD (reference sequence). The sequenced sample consisted of PBMCs or T cells enriched from blood (not recorded which). The origin of this receptor is a young woman who had recovered from COVID-19. The chain carries TRBV10-1 and TRBJ2-2; D remains ambiguous. The CDR3 is CCPCVGELFF. CDR3 DNA sequence: TGCTGTCCCTGCGTCGGGGAGCTGTTTTTT.